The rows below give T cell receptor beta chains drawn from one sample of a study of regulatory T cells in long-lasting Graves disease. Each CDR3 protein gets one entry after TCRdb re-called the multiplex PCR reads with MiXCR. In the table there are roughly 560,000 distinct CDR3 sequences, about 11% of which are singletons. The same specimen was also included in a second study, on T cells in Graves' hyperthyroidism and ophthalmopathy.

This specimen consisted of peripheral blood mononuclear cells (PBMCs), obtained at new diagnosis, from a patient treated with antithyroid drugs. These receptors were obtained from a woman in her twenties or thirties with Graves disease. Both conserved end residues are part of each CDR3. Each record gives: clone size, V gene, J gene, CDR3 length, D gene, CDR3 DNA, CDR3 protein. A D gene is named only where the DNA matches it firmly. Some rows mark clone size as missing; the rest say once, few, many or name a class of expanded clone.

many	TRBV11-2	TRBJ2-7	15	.	TGTGCCAGCAGCTTGCTTCAGATATCACCCTACGAGCAGTACTTC	CASSLLQISPYEQYF
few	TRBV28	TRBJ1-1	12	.	TGTGCCAGCAGTTTGAGGAGCTTTGAAGCTTTCTTT	CASSLRSFEAFF
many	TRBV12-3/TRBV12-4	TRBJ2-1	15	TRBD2	TGTGCCAGCACCCTCCGGGGAGGGCCTTACAATGAGCAGTTCTTC	CASTLRGGPYNEQFF
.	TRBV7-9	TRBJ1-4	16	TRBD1	TGTGCCAGCAGCTCGGCGCAGGGGGCGGCTAATGAAAAACTGTTTTTT	CASSSAQGAANEKLFF
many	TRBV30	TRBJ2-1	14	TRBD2	TGTGCCTGGATGGGACTAGATCTGAACAGGGAGCAGTTCTTC	CAWMGLDLNREQFF
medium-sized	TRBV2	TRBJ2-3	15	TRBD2	TGTGCCAGCAGTGATACTAGCGGAATCACAGATACGCAGTATTTT	CASSDTSGITDTQYF
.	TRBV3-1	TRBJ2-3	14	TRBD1	TGTGCCAGCAGCCCTTGGACAGGAAAAGATACGCAGTATTTT	CASSPWTGKDTQYF
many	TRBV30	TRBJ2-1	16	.	TGTGCCTGGAGTGGTTGGGGGAGAGGCGGCTACAATGAGCAGTTCTTC	CAWSGWGRGGYNEQFF
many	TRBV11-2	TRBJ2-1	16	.	TGTGCCAGCAGCTTTCCCGGGAGTTTCTCCTACAATGAGCAGTTCTTC	CASSFPGSFSYNEQFF
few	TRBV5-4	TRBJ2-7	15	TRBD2	TGTGCCAGCAGCGGGCCGGGACTAGCGACGGTGGGGCAGTACTTC	CASSGPGLATVGQYF
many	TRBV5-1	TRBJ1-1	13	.	TGCGCCAGCAGCCCGGAAGGGTACACTGAAGCTTTCTTT	CASSPEGYTEAFF
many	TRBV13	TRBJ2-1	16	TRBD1	TGTGCCAGCAGCTCCGTAAGGGACAGGGGATCTGGTGAGCAGTTCTTC	CASSSVRDRGSGEQFF
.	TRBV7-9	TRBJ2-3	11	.	TGTGCCAGCAGGGATTTAGATACGCAGTATTTT	CASRDLDTQYF
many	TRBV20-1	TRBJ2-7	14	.	TGCAGTGCTCCATCGGGGATGCTCAGTAGCGAGCAGTACTTC	CSAPSGMLSSEQYF
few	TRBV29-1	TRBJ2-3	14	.	TGCAGCGTGGCGGGACTCTCAAACACAGATACGCAGTATTTT	CSVAGLSNTDTQYF
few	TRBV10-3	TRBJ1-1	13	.	TGTGCCATCAGTGAGGGAGAGGACACTGAAGCTTTCTTT	CAISEGEDTEAFF
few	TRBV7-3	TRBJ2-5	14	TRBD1	TGTGCCAGCAGCCCATTAGGGGGCTTAGAGACCCAGTACTTC	CASSPLGGLETQYF
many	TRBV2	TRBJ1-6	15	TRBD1	TGTGCCAGCAGGGCGACAGGGTGGGAGAATTCACCCCTCCACTTT	CASRATGWENSPLHF
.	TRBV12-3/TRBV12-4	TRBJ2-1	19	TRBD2	TGTGCCAGCAGTTCAATGGGACTAGCGGGACCCTTCTCCTACAATGAGCAGTTCTTC	CASSSMGLAGPFSYNEQFF
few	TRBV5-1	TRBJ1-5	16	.	TGCGCCAGCAGCCCCGGGTATAGCAGTAGCAATCAGCCCCAGCATTTT	CASSPGYSSSNQPQHF
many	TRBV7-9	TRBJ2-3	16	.	TGTGCCAGCAGCCAAATAGGACTCCGCCGGGCAGATACGCAGTATTTT	CASSQIGLRRADTQYF
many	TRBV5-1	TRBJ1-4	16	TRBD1	TGCGCCAGCAGCCACTTACCGGGACAGGGGCGTGAAAAACTGTTTTTT	CASSHLPGQGREKLFF
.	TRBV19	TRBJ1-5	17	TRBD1	TGTGCCAGTAGTACAATCTGGGGGGGACAGGGTCGTCAGCCCCAGCATTTT	CASSTIWGGQGRQPQHF
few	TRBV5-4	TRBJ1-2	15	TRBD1	TGTGCCAGCAGCTTGGCCCAAACAGGGGACTATGGCTACACCTTC	CASSLAQTGDYGYTF